This is a list of T cell receptor beta chains from one sample in a study of cytomegalovirus exposure and HLA in healthy donors. TCRdb's table, derived via immunoSEQ multiplex PCR, lists solely in-frame clones and lacks some. Of over 110,000 clones listed, roughly three quarters are singletons. Sequencing was carried out using PBMCs. Receptors originate from a female donor in good health and CMV-seronegative. CDR3s include the opening cysteine and the closing phenylalanine or tryptophan. A D gene is named only where the DNA matches it firmly. The size of a clone is reported for some rows only, either as once, few or many, or as a class for expanded clones.

J gene: TRBJ2-7; clone size: NA; D gene: TRBD2; V gene: TRBV15; CDR3 protein: CATSRDRSGGASEQYF; CDR3 DNA: TGTGCCACCAGCAGAGATAGGAGCGGGGGGGCGTCCGAGCAGTACTTC
J gene: TRBJ2-7; clone size: NA; D gene: NA; V gene: TRBV6-6; CDR3 protein: CASSEGVPHEQYF; CDR3 DNA: TGTGCCAGCTCTGAGGGGGTCCCCCACGAGCAGTACTTC
J gene: TRBJ1-5; clone size: NA; D gene: NA; V gene: TRBV21-1; CDR3 protein: CARSSGTGFSNRPQHF; CDR3 DNA: TGTGCCAGATCCTCCGGGACAGGGTTTAGCAATCGGCCCCAGCATTTT
J gene: TRBJ1-5; clone size: NA; D gene: TRBD1; V gene: TRBV30; CDR3 protein: CACTGTDNQPQHF; CDR3 DNA: TGTGCCTGCACCGGGACAGACAATCAGCCCCAGCATTTT
J gene: TRBJ2-5; clone size: NA; D gene: NA; V gene: TRBV7-2; CDR3 protein: CASSFVFQETQYF; CDR3 DNA: TGTGCCAGCAGCTTTGTCTTCCAAGAGACCCAGTACTTC
J gene: TRBJ2-5; clone size: NA; D gene: TRBD2; V gene: TRBV30; CDR3 protein: CAWSVLGSGGRTQYF; CDR3 DNA: TGTGCCTGGAGTGTACTCGGTAGCGGGGGTCGGACCCAGTACTTC
J gene: TRBJ2-1; clone size: NA; D gene: NA; V gene: TRBV30; CDR3 protein: CAWSTQLNNEQFF; CDR3 DNA: TGTGCCTGGAGCACCCAACTTAACAATGAGCAGTTCTTC
J gene: TRBJ1-6; clone size: NA; D gene: TRBD1; V gene: TRBV9; CDR3 protein: CASSVDTGASPLHF; CDR3 DNA: TGTGCCAGCAGCGTCGACACAGGGGCCTCACCCCTCCACTTT
J gene: TRBJ1-5; clone size: once; D gene: TRBD1; V gene: TRBV6-6; CDR3 protein: CAAGDRGMFAPQHF; CDR3 DNA: TGTGCCGCGGGGGACAGGGGAATGTTTGCGCCCCAGCATTTT
J gene: TRBJ2-7; clone size: NA; D gene: NA; V gene: TRBV5-6; CDR3 protein: CASSLDLGSGEQYF; CDR3 DNA: TGTGCCAGCAGCTTGGATCTGGGAAGCGGCGAGCAGTACTTC
J gene: TRBJ2-3; clone size: NA; D gene: NA; V gene: TRBV7-3; CDR3 protein: CASSLGGGGIDTQYF; CDR3 DNA: TGTGCCAGCAGCTTAGGAGGGGGCGGAATAGATACGCAGTATTTT
J gene: TRBJ2-1; clone size: NA; D gene: TRBD1; V gene: TRBV28; CDR3 protein: CASSLAGTGAYNEQFF; CDR3 DNA: TGTGCCAGCAGTTTAGCGGGGACAGGTGCCTACAATGAGCAGTTCTTC
J gene: TRBJ1-1; clone size: NA; D gene: NA; V gene: TRBV21-1; CDR3 protein: CASSKKPNGQENTEAFF; CDR3 DNA: TGTGCCAGCAGCAAAAAGCCTAACGGACAGGAGAACACTGAAGCTTTCTTT
J gene: TRBJ2-1; clone size: NA; D gene: NA; V gene: TRBV9; CDR3 protein: CASSVGGEQFF; CDR3 DNA: TGTGCCAGCAGCGTTGGGGGGGAGCAGTTCTTC
J gene: TRBJ2-2; clone size: NA; D gene: TRBD1; V gene: TRBV6-5; CDR3 protein: CASSGTGGTGELFF; CDR3 DNA: TGTGCCAGTTCCGGGACAGGGGGGACCGGGGAGCTGTTTTTT
J gene: TRBJ2-1; clone size: NA; D gene: TRBD2; V gene: TRBV5-1; CDR3 protein: CASSLPLAGISYNEQFF; CDR3 DNA: TGCGCCAGCAGCTTGCCTCTAGCGGGAATCTCCTACAATGAGCAGTTCTTC
J gene: TRBJ2-2; clone size: NA; D gene: NA; V gene: TRBV2; CDR3 protein: CASSVKQTNTGELFF; CDR3 DNA: TGTGCCAGCAGTGTAAAACAGACGAACACCGGGGAGCTGTTTTTT
J gene: TRBJ1-2; clone size: NA; D gene: NA; V gene: TRBV19; CDR3 protein: CASTRGGAGGGYTF; CDR3 DNA: TGTGCCAGTACCCGAGGGGGGGCCGGAGGTGGCTACACCTTC
J gene: TRBJ2-6; clone size: NA; D gene: NA; V gene: TRBV14; CDR3 protein: CASSQDIGATRGANVLTF; CDR3 DNA: TGTGCCAGCAGCCAAGATATAGGGGCAACTCGTGGGGCCAACGTCCTGACTTTC
J gene: TRBJ1-1; clone size: once; D gene: TRBD1; V gene: TRBV11-2; CDR3 protein: CASSQGQEVGRIMNTEAFF; CDR3 DNA: TGTGCCAGCAGCCAAGGACAGGAAGTGGGGAGGATCATGAACACTGAAGCTTTCTTT
J gene: TRBJ1-1; clone size: few; D gene: TRBD1; V gene: TRBV5-1; CDR3 protein: CASSLEGQGRAEAFF; CDR3 DNA: TGCGCCAGCAGCTTGGAGGGACAGGGCAGGGCGGAAGCTTTCTTT
J gene: TRBJ1-5; clone size: NA; D gene: NA; V gene: TRBV7-2; CDR3 protein: CASSSQVNQPQHF; CDR3 DNA: TGTGCCAGCAGCTCACAGGTTAATCAGCCCCAGCATTTT
J gene: TRBJ1-5; clone size: NA; D gene: TRBD1; V gene: TRBV28; CDR3 protein: CASSLWWTGGNQPQHF; CDR3 DNA: TGTGCCAGCAGTTTATGGTGGACAGGGGGCAATCAGCCCCAGCATTTT
J gene: TRBJ2-7; clone size: NA; D gene: TRBD1; V gene: TRBV30; CDR3 protein: CAWGTGGTLEQYF; CDR3 DNA: TGTGCCTGGGGGACAGGGGGAACACTCGAGCAGTACTTC
J gene: TRBJ1-1; clone size: NA; D gene: TRBD1; V gene: TRBV27; CDR3 protein: CASSLSIPGTGVMNTEAFF; CDR3 DNA: TGTGCCAGCAGTTTATCAATACCCGGGACAGGGGTCATGAACACTGAAGCTTTCTTT